A selection of T cell receptor beta chains follows, all from one sample in a study of T cell repertoires in cytomegalovirus infection. No antigen has been assigned to these receptors. TCRdb reprocessed the reads with MiXCR, giving one entry per CDR3 protein. This sample has 570,000 or so distinct CDR3 sequences, with 40% found just once. The source material was cultured PBMCs, sampled from culture after CMV antigen stimulation. The receptors stem from a human donor in good health (CMV status not recorded). Some clones in this sample may be carry-over from other donors' samples. CDR3s leave out the opening cysteine and the closing phenylalanine or tryptophan. A D gene is named only where the DNA matches it firmly.

cdr3_aa d_call j_call v_call
ASSPVYWGSFNEQF NA TRBJ2-1 TRBV7-2
ASSLDQIGPQH NA TRBJ1-5 TRBV7-2
ASGTGLASYNEQF TRBD2 TRBJ2-1 TRBV12-5
ASSFGESYEQY NA TRBJ2-7 TRBV12-3/TRBV12-4
ASKTGAGAPPELF NA TRBJ2-2 TRBV11-2
ASSRLWGMDYNEQF NA TRBJ2-1 TRBV27
ASSLFRTDAKNIQY NA TRBJ2-4 TRBV28
ASSRDRETQY NA TRBJ2-5 TRBV7-2
SARGTSGSYEQY TRBD2 TRBJ2-7 TRBV20-1
ASSESRANEKLF NA TRBJ1-4 TRBV6-1
ASSLSQGGVNTEAF NA TRBJ1-1 TRBV7-2
ASSFQGARNSPLH TRBD1 TRBJ1-6 TRBV7-8
ASSRGQFSYEQY NA TRBJ2-7 TRBV7-9
ASSLGIAGVSYEQY NA TRBJ2-7 TRBV11-2
SASGLTGADTQY TRBD2 TRBJ2-3 TRBV20-1
ASTLGTILGNQPQH NA TRBJ1-5 TRBV28
ASSLGLAGATDTQY TRBD2 TRBJ2-3 TRBV7-8
ASRLTYVTYEQY NA TRBJ2-7 TRBV2
ASAGTGWAGELF TRBD1 TRBJ2-2 TRBV27
ALLRGASDTGELF TRBD2 TRBJ2-2 TRBV10-3
ASSLILYSLGDEQF NA TRBJ2-1 TRBV5-5
ASRQILWGSTEAF NA TRBJ1-1 TRBV2
ASSPLWGQSLSYEQY NA TRBJ2-7 TRBV6-2/TRBV6-3